What follows is one T cell receptor (beta chain) and its context. Antigen specificity is unknown. The assay was immunoSEQ multiplex PCR, and TCRdb's table has in-frame clones only and misses some. The repertoire holds about 70,000 clones, with nearly 90% as singletons. The record originates from a study of graft-versus-host responses after intestinal transplantation. About the research overall: Recipients across the board were started on anti-thymocyte globulin induction, then kept on tacrolimus and steroids for two to four years.

The CDR3 loop spans 19 amino acids. The J segment lost 6 bases and the V segment lost 1 base, leaving 15 bases of the junction unmatched. CDR1 and CDR2 (germline): MDHEN, SYDVKM. Study outcomes and limitations: Early after transplant, HvG clones declined as circulating GvH clones peaked. Allografts from individuals with graft-donor T cell macrochimerism displayed high graft-versus-host to host-versus-graft clonal ratios.

The sample consisted of unstimulated CD8+ T cells sorted from spleen or lymph node cells, taken before transplant. The receptor comes from a human donor who was the organ donor for an intestinal transplant. V and J are TRBV28 and TRBJ1-5, with 10 bases matching TRBD1. CDR3 sequence reads: CASSLYRQGAQRWFQPQHF. In DNA, the CDR3 is TGTGCCAGCAGTTTATATCGACAGGGGGCCCAGCGTTGGTTTCAGCCCCAGCATTTT.